This TCR beta chain was retrieved from a study of Ad26.COV2.S vaccination and SARS-CoV-2 variants. On this clone: What it recognizes is unknown.

The germline V gene encodes CDR1 MNHNS and CDR2 SASEGT. Trimming removed 0 bases at V and 5 bases at J, with 14 bases between. CDR3 size: 16 residues. Treatment given: roughly 20 received Ad26.COV2.S at low or high dose, single or two shots; 5 received placebo; per-sample allocation not given. Sampling was done on day 63 after the first vaccine or placebo injection. Study findings and constraints: The TCR breadth and depth analyses may have produced an underestimate of total T cell responses.

Profiled with immunoSEQ multiplex PCR; TCRdb holds only in-frame clones, not every one. The profile covers more than 300,000 clones, with roughly 84% appearing a single time and under 2% taken by the ten largest. The chain combines TRBV6-1 with TRBJ1-3; no clear D. The sequence came from a person between 18 and 65 years old who received the Ad26.COV2.S COVID-19 vaccine or a placebo. Sample: peripheral blood, taken in a trial of Ad26.COV2.S vaccine versus placebo. The CDR3 here is CASSEAHYSSRNTIYF. The CDR3 DNA reads TGTGCCAGCAGTGAAGCCCATTACAGTTCTAGAAACACCATATATTTT.